The rows below give T cell receptor beta chains drawn from one sample of a study of blood T cell repertoires in COVID-19. Measured with immunoSEQ multiplex PCR; TCRdb has only the in-frame clones, and not every one. Here the sample spans over 100,000 clones, over 75% being singletons. The specimen was peripheral blood. The source is a man older than 75 with acute or convalescent COVID-19. CDR3s leave out the opening cysteine and the closing phenylalanine or tryptophan. Size is stated for part of the rows, as once, few or many counts, or as a class when the clone is expanded.

TRBV30	-	12	TRBJ2-7	AWSRSGDGYEQY
TRBV5-4	few	14	TRBJ2-7	ASSSSVGGVSYEQY
TRBV2	-	12	TRBJ2-7	ASRTSGGTYEQY
TRBV7-2	-	14	TRBJ2-1	ASSVRTSGGAMEQF
TRBV24-1	-	13	TRBJ1-2	ATSDPGLSNYGYT
TRBV18	-	13	TRBJ2-7	ASSNRDRSSYEQY
TRBV3-1/TRBV3-2	-	12	TRBJ1-3	ASSQGTAGNTIY
TRBV11-2	-	13	TRBJ2-5	ATSGGRHLDWTQY
TRBV10-3	few	15	TRBJ1-3	AIREEGTGTSGNTIY
TRBV9	few	14	TRBJ2-3	ASSAQDRISTDTQY
TRBV28	-	14	TRBJ1-5	ASSSARQVDNQPQH
TRBV11-1	-	10	TRBJ2-3	ASSLGTDTQY
TRBV19	-	12	TRBJ2-3	ASNQGANADTQY
TRBV5-1	-	14	TRBJ2-7	ASSLAQTSGTYEQY
TRBV14	-	13	TRBJ1-2	ASSFLAGWKYGYT
TRBV9	-	12	TRBJ2-7	ASSVGTGNYEQY
TRBV12-3/TRBV12-4	-	11	TRBJ1-6	ASSFGPDSPLH
TRBV12-3/TRBV12-4	few	11	TRBJ1-2	ASSLNSHYGYT
TRBV19	-	10	TRBJ1-5	ASSILNQPQH
TRBV7-9	-	11	TRBJ2-7	ASSLLGAGEQY
TRBV10-3	-	13	TRBJ2-3	AISDGGGSTDTQY
TRBV9	-	14	TRBJ2-5	ASSVGVAGGGETQY
TRBV29-1	-	14	TRBJ2-3	SVEGGTYPSTDTQY
TRBV9	-	12	TRBJ1-2	ASSVEPGQTSYT
TRBV10-3	-	11	TRBJ2-3	AISESVTATQY
TRBV5-1	-	12	TRBJ2-1	ASSLAGNYNEQF
TRBV29-1	-	11	TRBJ2-5	SAGQSYQETQY
TRBV29-1	few	12	TRBJ2-1	SACQASGYNEQF
TRBV11-1	-	13	TRBJ1-6	ASSLTGQGNSPLH
TRBV19	-	13	TRBJ2-3	ASSIAGGRADTQY
TRBV5-1	few	13	TRBJ2-1	ASSYGQGIGNEQF
TRBV18	-	10	TRBJ1-1	ASSPVSTEAF
TRBV3-1/TRBV3-2	-	12	TRBJ1-1	ASSQEYSNTEAF
TRBV4-1	once	13	TRBJ1-3	ASSRDRVSGNTIY
TRBV7-9	-	12	TRBJ1-1	ASKPKTGLSEAF
TRBV7-2	once	12	TRBJ1-4	ASSLRAGGEKLF
TRBV7-2	-	12	TRBJ2-3	ASSRQLGTDTQY
TRBV7-6	once	11	TRBJ2-5	ASSLAASETQY
TRBV7-2	-	13	TRBJ2-1	ASSLNAGTYNEQF
TRBV29-1	-	11	TRBJ1-2	SVEARGLYGYT
TRBV19	-	12	TRBJ2-1	ASSPSGRRHEQF
TRBV5-1	-	14	TRBJ1-3	ASSLVQGASGNTIY